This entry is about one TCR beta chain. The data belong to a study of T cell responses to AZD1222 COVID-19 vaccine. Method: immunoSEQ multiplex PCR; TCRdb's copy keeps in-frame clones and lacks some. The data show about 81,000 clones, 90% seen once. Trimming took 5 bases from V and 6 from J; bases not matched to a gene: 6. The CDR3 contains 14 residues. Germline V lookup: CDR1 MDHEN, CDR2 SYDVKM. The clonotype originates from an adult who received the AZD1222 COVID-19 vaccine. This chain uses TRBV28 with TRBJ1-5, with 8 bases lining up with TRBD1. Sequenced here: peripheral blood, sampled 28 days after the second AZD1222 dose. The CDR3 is CASSGRQGSQPQHF. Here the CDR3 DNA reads TGTGCCAGCAGTGGTCGACAGGGGAGTCAGCCCCAGCATTTT.